The source of this TCR beta chain is a study of Graves' ophthalmopathy and Graves' hyperthyroidism. Study at large: At initial diagnosis, peripheral blood was obtained, and this preceded any treatment.

Regarding the study as a whole: Blood repertoires reportedly contained most expanded thyroid clonotypes above 0.001 frequency.

This clonotype was found many times. The antigen remains unidentified. TCR beta CDR3 regions were amplified from RNA transcripts. The first-round RT-PCR employed HTBI primers together with the Qiagen OneStep RT-PCR kit. A multiplex PCR was then performed as the second round. TCRdb fed the multiplex PCR reads into MiXCR, producing one record per CDR3 protein. The sample holds roughly 400,000 distinct CDR3 sequences, over 15% seen once. V gave up 1 base and J gave up 8 bases, with 8 bases separating them. The CDR3 covers 12 residues. Germline-derived CDR1 and CDR2 are MNHEY and SVGEGT. The PBMCs had their origin in around 10 ml of fresh peripheral blood.

Sequences were obtained from peripheral blood. The chain joins TRBV6-2 or TRBV6-3 to TRBJ1-1; D remains unclear. This sequence was found in a woman aged 18-29 years with stable Graves' hyperthyroidism. The CDR3 sequence is CASSYWGDEAFF. For the CDR3, the DNA is TGTGCCAGCAGTTACTGGGGAGACGAAGCTTTCTTT.